A single sample is the source of the 3 T cell receptor beta chains below, sequenced in a study of T cell responses to AZD1222 COVID-19 vaccine. Libraries were prepared by immunoSEQ multiplex PCR; TCRdb keeps only in-frame clonotypes and omits some of them. The sample has roughly 50,000 clones; 80% to 90% are singletons. The source material was peripheral blood, sampled 28 days after the second AZD1222 dose. These receptors all stem from an adult who received the AZD1222 COVID-19 vaccine.

The J gene is TRBJ1-2, the V gene TRBV6-5; TRBD1 might be the D (5 bases). V lost 0 bases and J 4 bases, leaving 9 bases between the germline ends. This CDR3 has 14 residues. The germline CDR1 and CDR2 sequences are MNHEY and SVGAGI. In DNA form, the CDR3 reads TGTGCCAGCAGTTACTCGACCAGGGTCTATGGCTACACCTTC. Protein sequence: CASSYSTRVYGYTF.

This chain links TRBV10-3 with TRBJ1-1; a possible D gene is TRBD1 (6 bases). Germline-derived CDR1 and CDR2 are ENHRY and SYGVKD. V lost 11 bases and J lost 2, with 21 bases in between. The CDR3 covers 15 residues. CDR3 protein: CASRPPGAGNTEAFF. The CDR3 coding sequence is TGTGCCTCCAGGCCGCCGGGGGCTGGTAACACTGAAGCTTTCTTT.

CDR3 in DNA: TGTGCCAGCAGCTTAGAAGACCTATCGGGCAATGAGCAGTTCTTC. Protein: CASSLEDLSGNEQFF. The V gene is TRBV11-3, the J gene TRBJ2-1; D is unclear. Trimming cost V 0 bases and J 6 bases, with 12 bases left between them. Germline loops: CDR1 SGHNT, CDR2 YENEEA. The CDR3 spans 15 residues.